What follows are 5 T cell receptor beta chains derived from one specimen sequenced in a study of cytomegalovirus exposure and HLA in healthy donors. With 60 Vbeta and 13 Jbeta primers, the PCR was carried out. TCRdb keeps only in-frame clones here, not all; method: immunoSEQ multiplex PCR. The sample has some 250,000 clones; 82% are singletons. Sequencing input: PBMCs. These receptors all stem from a woman between 40 and 50 years old in good health and CMV-seropositive.

The V call is TRBV10-3, the J call TRBJ2-7; 10 bases map to TRBD1. Looked up from germline, CDR1 is ENHRY and CDR2 is SYGVKD. CDR3 length equals 18 residues. With V trimmed by 5 bases and J by 2 bases, 15 bases remained unmatched. The CDR3 DNA reads as TGTGCCATCAGTTCCGACAGGGGGCGTCCGGCTGGTCCCTACGAGCAGTACTTC. This sequence encodes CAISSDRGRPAGPYEQYF.

CDR3 coding DNA: TGTGCCTGGAGAGGGCAGGGCGGCAATCAGCCCCAGCATTTT. Its translation: CAWRGQGGNQPQHF. The chain is built from TRBV30 and TRBJ1-5, with a weak D call TRBD1 (5 bases). Germline CDR1 is GTSNPN and CDR2 is SVGIG (reference sequence). The V gene lost 3 bases and the J gene lost 2 bases, with 11 bases spanning the gap. The CDR3 consists of 14 residues.

The chain joins TRBV5-4 to TRBJ2-1, with TRBD2 matching 12 bases. CDR1 and CDR2 from the germline V gene are SGHNT and YYREEE (reference sequence). This CDR3 region has 16 residues. With V trimmed by 4 bases and J by 4 bases, 6 bases remained unmatched. In DNA form, the CDR3 reads TGTGCCAGCAGCACCGAGGGGACTAGCGGGTACAATGAGCAGTTCTTC. It specifies CASSTEGTSGYNEQFF.

The CDR3 DNA reads as TGTGCCAGCAGCTTATATGAAGAAACTTATAGCAATCAGCCCCAGCATTTT. This translates into CASSLYEETYSNQPQHF. The chain has TRBV7-3 and TRBJ1-5, with unresolved D. The germline V gene encodes CDR1 SGHTA and CDR2 FQGTGA. With 2 bases removed from V and 0 bases from J, the gap between germline ends came to 14 bases. The CDR3 sequence is 17 residues long.

The chain recombines TRBV27 with TRBJ1-2, with a tentative D call TRBD1 (6 bases). Germline CDR1 MNHEY, CDR2 SMNVEV (reference sequence). V was pared by 3 bases and J by 4 bases, with 15 bases between. There are 15 residues in the CDR3. The CDR3 spells CASSFAGGAAYGYTF. The CDR3 DNA sequence: TGTGCCAGCAGTTTTGCGGGGGGGGCGGCCTATGGCTACACCTTC.